Below are 25 T cell receptor beta chains sequenced from a single sample in a study of tissue T cells after allogeneic stem cell transplantation. The method was immunoSEQ multiplex PCR; TCRdb's version includes in-frame clones alone and lacks a portion of them. The repertoire has fewer than 3,500 clones, approximately 48% of them found once; the top ten carry approximately 20%. Time point of the sample: mouse harvest day 14 after allogeneic transplant. Mouse grafts combined 10^7 T-cell-depleted bone marrow cells with 10^6 splenic CD5+ T cells. Sequences were obtained from gut tissue. These receptors were obtained from a female BALB/c mouse given C57BL/6 T cells with graft-versus-host disease after an allogeneic hematopoietic cell transplant.

On this clone itself: Here the gene names and germline are mouse. The missing CDR3 end, 1 residue past where the read stops, is filled in from the germline J gene. The chain joins TRBV3 to TRBJ1-1, with 12 bases aligning to TRBD1. Trimming cost V 5 bases and J 4 bases; bases outside gene matches: 5. The CDR3 has 15 amino acids. Germline assignment: CDR1 SNHLY and CDR2 FYNGKV (reference sequence). The CDR3 spells CASSGTGGAGTEVFF. The sequenced CDR3 bases are TGTGCCAGCAGCGGGACAGGGGGCGCGGGCACAGAAGTCTTC.

There are a few counts of this clone. The gene symbols are mouse symbols. The CDR3 bases that were read are TGTGCCAGCTCTCTCGTCGACTGGGTTGCAAACACCGGGCAGCTCTAC. It is translated as CASSLVDWVANTGQLY. The whole CDR3 protein reads CASSLVDWVANTGQLYF. The gene calls are TRBV12-1 and TRBJ2-2, with 7 bases matching TRBD2. The CDR3 end is not reached by the read, which stops 1 residue before it; the germline J gene fills it in. The V and J ends lost 0 bases and 0 bases, in that order; junction bases with no gene match: 6. The CDR3 contains 17 residues. Germline V lookup: CDR1 SGHSN, CDR2 HYEKVE. The entire variable domain, with the rest obtained from reference TRBV12-1 and TRBJ2-2, is as follows: DSGVVQSPRHIIKEKGGRSVLTCIPISGHSNVVWYQQTLGKELKFLIQHYEKVERDKGFLPSRFSVQQFDDYHSEMNMSALELEDSAMYFCASSLVDWVANTGQLYFGEGSKLTVL.

The sample holds a few counts of this clone. Gene names denote mouse genes. The read ends 1 residue shy of where the CDR3 ends; the end is completed using the germline J gene. This rearrangement joins TRBV12-2 to TRBJ2-7; 9 bases are shared with TRBD2. The CDR3 has 15 residues. Trimming cost V 0 bases and J 2 bases; bases outside gene matches: 4. Germline V gene data show CDR1 as SGHLS and CDR2 as HYDKME. CDR3 loop: CASSLEDWGPYEQYF. The sequenced part of the CDR3 DNA is TGTGCCAGCTCTCTCGAAGACTGGGGGCCCTATGAACAGTAC.

A remark on this clone: The listed genes are named as in mouse. The read gets to within 1 residue of the CDR3 end, and the germline J gene fills in the rest. The chain joins TRBV2 to TRBJ2-7; 12 nucleotides align to TRBD2. The CDR3 runs to 14 residues. V lost 3 bases and J lost 4; bases outside the gene matches: 1. Germline CDR1 reads LGHNA; CDR2 reads YSYQKL. The CDR3: CASSQTGGAYEQYF. CDR3 DNA, as far as it was read: TGTGCCAGCAGCCAGACTGGGGGGGCTTATGAACAGTAC.

Note on this clone: Mouse gene names apply. The read falls 1 residue short of the CDR3 end, and the missing part is taken from the germline J gene. At the DNA level, this CDR3 is encoded by other sequences in the same sample as well. V gene TRBV13-2 combines with J gene TRBJ2-5; 9 bases match TRBD1. V dropped 5 bases and J dropped 0; count of bases not matched to a gene: 1. The CDR3 consists of 14 residues. Germline CDR1 reads NNHNN; CDR2 reads SYGAGS (reference sequence). The part of the CDR3 DNA that was read is TGTGCCAGCGGGGACAGGGGTAACCAAGACACCCAGTAC. It encodes CASGDRGNQDTQY. The whole CDR3 protein is CASGDRGNQDTQYF.

As concerns this clone: Mouse names are used for the genes. Read data end 1 residue before the CDR3 end; the end is taken from the germline J gene. The J gene is TRBJ1-5, the V gene TRBV26; 7 bases map to TRBD1. Germline CDR1 and CDR2: KGHPV and FQNQEV (reference sequence). Trimming cost V 4 bases and J 0 bases; bases outside gene matches: 0. The CDR3 totals 14 residues. The CDR3 bases that were read are TGTGCCAGCAGTCGACAGGGTAACAACCAGGCTCCGCTT. It yields the protein CASSRQGNNQAPL. The CDR3 reads in full as CASSRQGNNQAPLF.

To note about this clone: Gene names and germline match the mouse. The sequenced fragment ends 1 residue before the CDR3 boundary, so the rest is inferred from the germline J gene. This sequence joins TRBV21 and TRBJ2-2, with 10 bases matching TRBD2. TRBV21 is classed as an ORF, of uncertain function. J lost 2 bases, V lost 2 bases, and 8 bases had no gene match. This CDR3 is 18 amino acids long. Incomplete CDR3 DNA: TGTGCTAGCAGTCAAAAGACTGGGGGGCAAGGGAACACCGGGCAGCTCTAC. As protein: CASSQKTGGQGNTGQLY. The whole CDR3 sequence reads CASSQKTGGQGNTGQLYF.

This clone occurred a few times. Gene names and germline match the mouse. CDR3 sequence reads: CASSFPGQGNTEVFF. Incomplete CDR3 DNA: TGTGCAAGCAGCTTTCCGGGACAGGGAAACACAGAAGTCTTC. This chain links TRBV16 with TRBJ1-1, with 9 positions matching TRBD1. The CDR3 end is not reached by the read, which stops 1 residue before it; the germline J gene fills it in. This CDR3 is built from 15 residues. V shed 3 bases, J shed 1 base, and the junction held 3 bases outside the gene matches. In germline, CDR1 is SGHSA, CDR2 FRNQAP.

Comments on this clone: Gene names are mouse gene names. Read coverage stops 1 residue before the CDR3 terminus; the germline J gene supplies the remainder. The V gene is TRBV26, the J gene TRBJ2-1, with TRBD2 matching 11 bases. Germline assignment: CDR1 KGHPV and CDR2 FQNQEV (reference sequence). This CDR3 spans 15 amino acids. Trimming removed 4 bases from V and 6 bases from J; junction bases left unmatched: 5. The chain's CDR3 is CASSPRLGGFAEQFF. The sequenced part of the CDR3 DNA is TGTGCCAGCAGTCCCCGACTGGGGGGGTTTGCTGAGCAGTTC.

Notes on this clone: Mouse gene names and germline throughout. The read comes to an end 1 residue before the CDR3 does, leaving the germline J gene to fill in the end. The chain employs TRBV23 and TRBJ1-1. The CDR3 covers 14 residues. CDR1 is KGHTA, CDR2 FQNQQP, per germline. The sequenced CDR3 bases are TGCTCCAGCAGTCAATCGGGGCAAAACACAGAAGTCTTC. This gives the protein CSSSQSGQNTEVF. The full CDR3 reads CSSSQSGQNTEVFF.

As for this clone: Each gene name is a mouse one. From the germline J gene comes the end of the CDR3, since the read stops 1 residue before it. The chain joins TRBV3 to TRBJ2-5; 8 bases line up with TRBD1. This CDR3 has 12 residues. V trimming: 5 bases; J trimming: 6 bases; junction bases outside the gene matches: 1. Per germline, CDR1 SNHLY and CDR2 FYNGKV (reference sequence). CDR3 amino acids: CASSGDRDTQYF. The DNA read from the CDR3 is TGTGCCAGCAGCGGGGACAGGGACACCCAGTAC. The whole variable domain, remainder taken from reference TRBV3 and TRBJ2-5, is GPKVLQIPSHQIIDMGQMVTLNCDPVSNHLYFYWYKQILGQQMEFLVNFYNGKVMEKSKLFKDQFSVERPDGSYFTLKIQPTALEDSAVYFCASSGDRDTQYFGPGTRLLVL.

This clone occurred once. Gene names refer to mouse genes. With the read ending 1 residue before the CDR3 end, the germline J gene is used to fill in that end. The gene calls are TRBV16 and TRBJ2-4; tentatively, D is TRBD1 (5 bases). In germline, CDR1 is SGHSA, CDR2 FRNQAP. The V and J ends lost 4 bases and 0 bases respectively, with 5 bases between them. The CDR3 has 13 residues. The CDR3 is CASSSGSQNTLYF. CDR3 DNA, as far as it was read: TGTGCAAGCAGCTCAGGGAGTCAAAACACCTTGTAC. The full variable domain, its missing parts supplied by reference TRBV16 and TRBJ2-4, is NAGVIQTPRHKVTGKGQEATLWCEPISGHSAVFWYRQTIVQGLEFLTYFRNQAPIDDSGMPKERFSAQMPNQSHSTLKIQSTQPQDSAVYLCASSSGSQNTLYFGAGTRLSVL.

A word on this clone: Any gene name here is a mouse gene name. The missing CDR3 end, 1 residue past where the read stops, is filled in from the germline J gene. The chain joins TRBV26 to TRBJ2-3; the match to TRBD2 covers 7 bases. The CDR3 length is 15 residues. The germline CDR1 and CDR2 sequences are KGHPV and FQNQEV (reference sequence). Losses at the gene ends were 0 bases for V and 1 base for J; bases not matched to a gene: 1. The CDR3 loop is CASSLSGTGAETLYF. CDR3 DNA, as far as it was read: TGTGCCAGCAGTCTGTCCGGGACTGGTGCAGAAACGCTGTAT.

This clone appeared a few times. Gene names are mouse gene names. The read ends 1 residue before the CDR3 terminus; that terminus is restored from the germline J gene. This chain uses TRBV26 with TRBJ2-5, with a tentative D call TRBD1 (6 bases). The CDR3 runs to 13 residues. Trimming took off 6 bases at V and 4 bases at J, with 11 bases between the two ends. Germline CDR1 and CDR2: KGHPV and FQNQEV (reference sequence). The sequenced CDR3 bases are TGTGCCAGCAGAGAAACAGGGAAAGACACCCAGTAC. It specifies CASRETGKDTQY. The CDR3 in its entirety is CASRETGKDTQYF. The variable domain in full, completed from reference TRBV26 and TRBJ2-5, reads NSKVIQTPRYLVKGQGQKAKMRCIPEKGHPVVFWYQQNKNNEFKFLINFQNQEVLQQIDMTEKRFSAECPSNSPCSLEIQSSEAGDSALYLCASRETGKDTQYFGPGTRLLVL.

To note about this clone: The genes are named according to mouse. The CDR3 is cut off 1 residue early in the read; its end comes from the germline J gene. This rearrangement joins TRBV26 to TRBJ1-4; 7 bases line up with TRBD1. This CDR3 comprises 14 residues. Trimming at V came to 4 bases and at J to 7 bases, leaving 6 bases not matched to a gene. CDR1 and CDR2 from the germline V gene are KGHPV and FQNQEV (reference sequence). The covered CDR3 bases are TGTGCCAGCAGTCCGACAGGGAGGGGCGAAAGATTATTT. This gives the protein CASSPTGRGERLF. The CDR3 in full is CASSPTGRGERLFF.

For this clone: Genes and germline come from the mouse. The CDR3 end is not reached by the read, which stops 1 residue before it; the germline J gene fills it in. The chain links TRBV26 to TRBJ1-3, with D tentatively TRBD1 (6 bases). This CDR3 has 14 amino acids. Trimming removed 6 bases at V and 1 base at J, with 10 bases between. The germline gives CDR1 KGHPV, CDR2 FQNQEV (reference sequence). CDR3 DNA (partial): TGTGCCAGCAGCCCGGGACAATCTGGAAATACGCTCTAT. Encoded protein: CASSPGQSGNTLY. The whole CDR3 reads CASSPGQSGNTLYF.

For this clone: An end of the junction does not agree with germline; a read error may underlie this. The genes are named according to mouse. The read comes to an end 1 residue before the CDR3 does, leaving the germline J gene to fill in the end. This chain connects TRBV26 to TRBJ2-7; 8 bases are a match to TRBD2. Per the germline V gene, CDR1 is KGHPV and CDR2 is FQNQEV (reference sequence). This CDR3 has 13 residues. CDR3 bases read: TGTGCCAGCAGTCGGGACTGGTCCTATGGACAGTAC. It specifies CASSRDWSYGQY. The CDR3 in its entirety is CASSRDWSYGQYF.

With respect to this clone: Here the gene names and germline are mouse. The read stops 1 residue short of the end of the CDR3; the missing end is completed from the germline J gene. The chain links TRBV15 to TRBJ2-2; D is unclear. The CDR3 has 14 residues. V lost 2 bases and J lost 1, with 5 bases in between. Germline CDR1 is SGHND and CDR2 is FRSKSL. Incomplete CDR3 DNA: TGTGCCAGCAGTTTAAACAGAAACACCGGGCAGCTCTAC. It is translated as CASSLNRNTGQLY. The whole CDR3 is CASSLNRNTGQLYF.

This clone was seen a few times. Genes here carry mouse names. The CDR3 goes on 1 residue after the read ends, and that part is filled in from the germline J gene. This sequence joins TRBV26 and TRBJ2-3; D unclear. The V end was cut by 2 bases, the J end by 0 bases, with 3 bases between. CDR1 is KGHPV, CDR2 FQNQEV, per germline (reference sequence). This CDR3 is built from 13 residues. The CDR3 loop is CASSLNSAETLYF. Incomplete CDR3 DNA: TGTGCCAGCAGTCTGAACAGTGCAGAAACGCTGTAT.

A word on this clone: Gene names follow the mouse nomenclature. The CDR3 extends 1 residue past the end of the read, so its final part is completed from the germline J gene. The rearrangement joins TRBV26 to TRBJ2-5; 9 nucleotides agree with TRBD2. V gave up 2 bases and J gave up 2 bases; unmatched junction bases: 5. CDR3 length: 16 residues. Germline assignment: CDR1 KGHPV and CDR2 FQNQEV (reference sequence). The sequenced CDR3 bases are TGTGCCAGCAGTCTGGGTGGGGGGGCGTTCCAAGACACCCAGTAC. It codes for CASSLGGGAFQDTQY. Given in full, the CDR3 is CASSLGGGAFQDTQYF.

In its sample, this clone was seen a few times. Genes here carry mouse names. CDR3 amino acids: CASSLRQLSGNTLYF. The sequenced part of the CDR3 DNA is TGTGCCAGCAGTCTGCGGCAGCTTTCTGGAAATACGCTCTAT. The chain carries TRBV26 and TRBJ1-3; unclear D gene. With the read ending 1 residue before the CDR3 end, the germline J gene is used to fill in that end. The V gene lost 2 bases and the J gene lost 0 bases, with 8 bases spanning the gap. The CDR3 loop spans 15 amino acids. The germline gives CDR1 KGHPV, CDR2 FQNQEV (reference sequence).

This clone was detected only a few times. Gene names are the mouse ones. Sequencing ends 1 residue short of the CDR3 end; the germline J gene provides the rest. The J gene is TRBJ1-4, the V gene TRBV26; D is unclear. The CDR3 totals 14 residues. V was shortened by 4 bases and J by 0 bases, with 6 bases between the two germline ends. Germline values: CDR1 KGHPV, CDR2 FQNQEV (reference sequence). This CDR3 is CASSPTISNERLFF. CDR3 bases read: TGTGCCAGCAGTCCGACAATTTCCAACGAAAGATTATTT.

Comments on this clone: Gene names are mouse gene names. The read is 1 residue too short to cover the CDR3 end, so that end is filled in from the germline J gene. The V call is TRBV3, the J call TRBJ2-4; 10 bases are a match to TRBD2. The J segment lost 0 bases and the V segment lost 4 bases, leaving 4 bases of the junction unmatched. Germline V lookup: CDR1 SNHLY, CDR2 FYNGKV (reference sequence). This CDR3 is 16 amino acids long. The CDR3 sequence: CASSSRLGGSQNTLYF. The covered CDR3 bases are TGTGCCAGCAGCTCCCGACTGGGGGGAAGTCAAAACACCTTGTAC.

Note on this clone: One end of the junction does not line up with germline, which may come from a read error. Germline and genes: mouse. The CDR3 end is not reached by the read, which stops 1 residue before it; the germline J gene fills it in. The chain recombines TRBV29 with TRBJ1-2; a weak D match, TRBD1 (5 bases). CDR1 is MSHET, CDR2 SYDVDS, per germline. The CDR3 runs 14 residues. The part of the CDR3 DNA that was read is TGTGCTCGCAGTTTGTGGGGCCGGAACTCCGACTACACC. Its protein is CARSLWGRNSDYT. The entire CDR3 protein is CARSLWGRNSDYTF.

This clone was counted a few times. Germline and genes: mouse. The missing CDR3 end, 1 residue past where the read stops, is filled in from the germline J gene. This chain connects TRBV26 to TRBJ1-4, with unresolved D. Germline V CDR1 and CDR2: KGHPV, FQNQEV (reference sequence). The CDR3 is made up of 12 amino acids. Trimming stripped 3 bases from V and 1 base from J, with 0 bases between. Incomplete CDR3 DNA: TGTGCCAGCAGTCTTTCCAACGAAAGATTATTT. Translation: CASSLSNERLF. The entire CDR3 sequence reads CASSLSNERLFF. Supplemented by reference TRBV26 and TRBJ1-4, the full variable domain reads NSKVIQTPRYLVKGQGQKAKMRCIPEKGHPVVFWYQQNKNNEFKFLINFQNQEVLQQIDMTEKRFSAECPSNSPCSLEIQSSEAGDSALYLCASSLSNERLFFGHGTKLSVL.